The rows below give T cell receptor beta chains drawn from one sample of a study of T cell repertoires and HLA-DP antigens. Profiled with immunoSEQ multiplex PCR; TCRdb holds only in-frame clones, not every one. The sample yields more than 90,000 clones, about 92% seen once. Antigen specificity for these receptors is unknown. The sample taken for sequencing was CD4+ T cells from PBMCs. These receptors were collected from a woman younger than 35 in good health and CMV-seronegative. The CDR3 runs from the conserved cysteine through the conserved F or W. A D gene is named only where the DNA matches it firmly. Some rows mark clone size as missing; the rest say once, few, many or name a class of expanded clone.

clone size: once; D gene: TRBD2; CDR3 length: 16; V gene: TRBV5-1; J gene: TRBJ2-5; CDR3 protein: CASSLRVAGLRETQYF; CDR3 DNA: TGCGCCAGCAGCTTGCGAGTAGCGGGATTACGGGAGACCCAGTACTTC
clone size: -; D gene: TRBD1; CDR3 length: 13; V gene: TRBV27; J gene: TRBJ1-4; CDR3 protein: CASSSRTGDKLFF; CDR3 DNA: TGTGCCAGCAGTTCCCGGACAGGCGATAAACTGTTTTTT
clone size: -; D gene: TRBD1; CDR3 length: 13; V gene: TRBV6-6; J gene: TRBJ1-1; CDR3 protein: CASLARTGTEAFF; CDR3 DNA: TGTGCCAGCCTTGCAAGGACAGGCACTGAAGCTTTCTTT
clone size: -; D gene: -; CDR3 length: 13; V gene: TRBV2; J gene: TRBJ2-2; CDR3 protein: CASSRSWTGELFF; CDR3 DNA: TGTGCCAGCAGTCGGAGCTGGACCGGGGAGCTGTTTTTT
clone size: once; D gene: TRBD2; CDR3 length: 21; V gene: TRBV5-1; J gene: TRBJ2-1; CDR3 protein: CASSLVGRTRGSGLSYNEQFF; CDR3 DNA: TGCGCCAGCAGCTTAGTTGGACGGACCCGGGGTAGCGGGCTCTCCTACAATGAGCAGTTCTTC
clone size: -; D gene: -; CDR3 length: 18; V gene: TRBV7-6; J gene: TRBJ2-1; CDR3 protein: CASSPKPPGGGSYNEQFF; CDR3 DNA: TGTGCCAGCAGCCCCAAACCACCAGGGGGGGGCTCCTACAATGAGCAGTTCTTC
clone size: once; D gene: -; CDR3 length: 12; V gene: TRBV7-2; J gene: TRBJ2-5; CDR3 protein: CASSSQWETQYF; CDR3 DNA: TGTGCCAGCAGCTCTCAATGGGAGACCCAGTACTTC
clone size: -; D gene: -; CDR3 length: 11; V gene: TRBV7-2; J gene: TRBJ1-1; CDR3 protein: CASTLITEAFF; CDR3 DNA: TGTGCCAGCACCTTGATCACTGAAGCTTTCTTT
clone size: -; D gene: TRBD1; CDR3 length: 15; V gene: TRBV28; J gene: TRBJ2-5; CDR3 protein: CASSFLDRGQETQYF; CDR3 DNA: TGTGCCAGCAGTTTCCTGGACAGGGGGCAAGAGACCCAGTACTTC
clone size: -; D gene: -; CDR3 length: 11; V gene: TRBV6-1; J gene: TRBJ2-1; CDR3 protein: CASSIGRWQFF; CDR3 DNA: TGTGCCAGCAGCATAGGACGATGGCAGTTCTTC
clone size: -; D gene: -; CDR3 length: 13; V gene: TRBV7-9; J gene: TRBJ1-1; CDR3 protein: CAGQLDMNTEAFF; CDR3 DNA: TGTGCCGGACAACTCGACATGAACACTGAAGCTTTCTTT
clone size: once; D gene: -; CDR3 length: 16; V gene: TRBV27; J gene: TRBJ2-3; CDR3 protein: CASSSTGPALTDTQYF; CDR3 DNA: TGTGCCAGCAGTTCCACGGGACCTGCACTTACAGATACGCAGTATTTT
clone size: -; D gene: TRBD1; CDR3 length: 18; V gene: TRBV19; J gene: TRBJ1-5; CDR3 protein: CASSMGAGGAGSNQPQHF; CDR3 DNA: TGTGCCAGTAGTATGGGGGCAGGGGGCGCCGGAAGCAATCAGCCCCAGCATTTT
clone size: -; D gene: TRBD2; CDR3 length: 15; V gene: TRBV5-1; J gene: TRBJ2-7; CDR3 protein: CASSPGGAQPYEQYF; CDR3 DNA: TGCGCCAGCAGCCCGGGGGGGGCACAGCCCTACGAGCAGTACTTC
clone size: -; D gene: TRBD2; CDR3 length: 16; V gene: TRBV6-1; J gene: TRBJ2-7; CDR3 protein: CASSEVPAGNSYEQYF; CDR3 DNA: TGTGCCAGCAGTGAAGTTCCAGCGGGAAACTCCTACGAGCAGTACTTC
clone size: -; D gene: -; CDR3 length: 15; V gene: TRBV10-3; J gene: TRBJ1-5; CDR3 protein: CATAVGLGTDQPQHF; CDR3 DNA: TGTGCCACCGCTGTGGGCCTAGGTACGGATCAGCCCCAGCATTTT
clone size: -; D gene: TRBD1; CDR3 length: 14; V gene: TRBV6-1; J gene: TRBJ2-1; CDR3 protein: CASSEGTDYNEQFF; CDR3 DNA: TGTGCCAGCAGTGAGGGGACAGACTACAATGAGCAGTTCTTC
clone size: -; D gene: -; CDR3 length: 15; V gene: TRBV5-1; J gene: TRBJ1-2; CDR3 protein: CASSLGRAGDYGYTF; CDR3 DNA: TGCGCCAGCAGCTTAGGACGAGCCGGGGACTATGGCTACACCTTC
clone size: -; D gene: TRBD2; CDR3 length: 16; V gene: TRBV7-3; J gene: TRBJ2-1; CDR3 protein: CASSLTPGGPYNEQFF; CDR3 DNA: TGTGCCAGCAGCTTAACCCCGGGAGGGCCCTACAATGAGCAGTTCTTC
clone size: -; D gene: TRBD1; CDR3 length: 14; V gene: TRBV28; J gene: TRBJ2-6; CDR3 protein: CASQGAGGANVLTF; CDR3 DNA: TGTGCCAGCCAGGGGGCGGGCGGGGCCAACGTCCTGACTTTC
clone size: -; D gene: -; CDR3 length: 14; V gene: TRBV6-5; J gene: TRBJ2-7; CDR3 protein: CASRLSEGHYEQYF; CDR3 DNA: TGTGCCAGCAGACTCTCCGAGGGACATTACGAGCAGTACTTC
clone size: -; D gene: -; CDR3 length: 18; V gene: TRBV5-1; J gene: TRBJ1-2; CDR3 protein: CASSLAFAHRVPNYGYTF; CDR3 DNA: TGCGCCAGCAGCTTGGCCTTTGCCCACAGGGTCCCCAACTATGGCTACACCTTC
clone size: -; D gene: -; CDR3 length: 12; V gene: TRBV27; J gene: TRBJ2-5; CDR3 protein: CASSLFGQTQYF; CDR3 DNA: TGTGCCAGCAGTTTATTCGGGCAGACCCAGTACTTC
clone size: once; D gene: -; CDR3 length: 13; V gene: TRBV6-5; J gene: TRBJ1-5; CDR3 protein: CASSYSLDQPQHF; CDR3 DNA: TGTGCCAGCAGTTACTCACTCGATCAGCCCCAGCATTTT
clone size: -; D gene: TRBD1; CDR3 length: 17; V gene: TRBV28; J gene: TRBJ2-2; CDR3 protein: CASSLDPGTVNTGELFF; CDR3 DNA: TGTGCCAGCAGTTTGGACCCCGGGACAGTGAACACCGGGGAGCTGTTTTTT
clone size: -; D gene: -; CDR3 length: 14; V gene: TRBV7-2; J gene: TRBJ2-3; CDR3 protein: CASSPTTFADTQYF; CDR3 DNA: TGTGCCAGCAGTCCGACTACATTTGCGGATACGCAGTATTTT
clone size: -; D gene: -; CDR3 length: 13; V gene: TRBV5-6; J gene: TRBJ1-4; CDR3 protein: CASSLWDVGKLFF; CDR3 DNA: TGTGCCAGCAGCTTGTGGGACGTTGGAAAACTGTTTTTT
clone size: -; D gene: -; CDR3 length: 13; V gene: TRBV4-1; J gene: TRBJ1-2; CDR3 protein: CASSQVEYYGYTF; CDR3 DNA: TGCGCCAGCAGCCAAGTAGAATACTATGGCTACACCTTC
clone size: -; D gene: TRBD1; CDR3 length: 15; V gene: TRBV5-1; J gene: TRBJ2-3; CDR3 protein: CASSLRGTGSDTQYF; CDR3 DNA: TGCGCCAGCAGCCTACGAGGGACAGGGTCAGATACGCAGTATTTT
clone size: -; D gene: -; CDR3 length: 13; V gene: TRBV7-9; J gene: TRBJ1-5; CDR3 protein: CASSLAENQPQHF; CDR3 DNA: TGTGCCAGCAGCTTAGCCGAAAATCAGCCCCAGCATTTT
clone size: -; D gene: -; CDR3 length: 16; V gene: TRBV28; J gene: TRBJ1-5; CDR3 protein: CASRGKGLIRNQPQHF; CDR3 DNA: TGTGCCAGCCGGGGGAAGGGGTTGATTCGCAATCAGCCCCAGCATTTT
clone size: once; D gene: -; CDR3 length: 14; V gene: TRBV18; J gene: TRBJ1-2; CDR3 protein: CASSPSEQARGYTF; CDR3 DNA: TGTGCCAGCTCACCATCCGAGCAGGCGAGGGGCTACACCTTC
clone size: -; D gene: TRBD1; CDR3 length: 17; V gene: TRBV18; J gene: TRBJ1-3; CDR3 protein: CASSRTGALISGNTIYF; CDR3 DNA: TGTGCCAGCTCACGGACAGGGGCTCTCATCTCTGGAAACACCATATATTTT
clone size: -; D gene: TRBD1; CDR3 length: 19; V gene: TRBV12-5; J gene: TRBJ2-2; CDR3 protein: CASGLVPFRQGFYTGELFF; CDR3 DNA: TGTGCTAGTGGTTTGGTACCATTTAGACAGGGTTTTTACACCGGGGAGCTGTTTTTT
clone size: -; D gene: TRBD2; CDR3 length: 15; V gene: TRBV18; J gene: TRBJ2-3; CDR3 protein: CASSPLAGDTDTQYF; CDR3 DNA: TGTGCCAGCTCACCACTAGCGGGGGACACAGATACGCAGTATTTT
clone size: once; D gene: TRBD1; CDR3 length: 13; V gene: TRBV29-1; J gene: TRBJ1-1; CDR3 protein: CSVERVQGAEAFF; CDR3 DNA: TGCAGCGTTGAAAGGGTACAGGGGGCGGAAGCTTTCTTT
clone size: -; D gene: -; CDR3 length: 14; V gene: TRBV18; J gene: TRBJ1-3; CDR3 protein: CASSLQYSGNTIYF; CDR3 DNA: TGTGCCAGCTCACTTCAATACTCTGGAAACACCATATATTTT
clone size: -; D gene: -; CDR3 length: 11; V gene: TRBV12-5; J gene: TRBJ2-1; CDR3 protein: CASGLRGEQFF; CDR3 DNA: TGTGCTAGTGGTTTACGAGGCGAGCAGTTCTTC
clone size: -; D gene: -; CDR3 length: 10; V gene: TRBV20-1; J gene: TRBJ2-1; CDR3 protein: CSAHTREQFF; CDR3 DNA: TGCAGTGCCCATACCCGGGAGCAGTTCTTC
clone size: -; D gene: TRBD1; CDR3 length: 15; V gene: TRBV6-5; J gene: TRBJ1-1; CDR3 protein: CASSTRQGGSTEAFF; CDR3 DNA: TGTGCCAGCAGTACTCGACAGGGAGGTTCCACTGAAGCTTTCTTT
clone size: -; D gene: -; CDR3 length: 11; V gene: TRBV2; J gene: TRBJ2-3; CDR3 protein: CASSQADTQYF; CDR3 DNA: TGTGCCAGCAGTCAGGCAGATACGCAGTATTTT
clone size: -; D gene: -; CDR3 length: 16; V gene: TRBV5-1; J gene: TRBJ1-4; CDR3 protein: CASSPDGAGLNEKLFF; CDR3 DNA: TGCGCCAGCAGCCCCGATGGGGCAGGGCTTAATGAAAAACTGTTTTTT
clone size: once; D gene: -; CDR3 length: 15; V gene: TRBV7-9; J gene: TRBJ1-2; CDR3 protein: CASSPFGGALGGYTF; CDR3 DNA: TGTGCCAGCAGCCCTTTTGGGGGCGCGCTTGGTGGCTACACCTTC
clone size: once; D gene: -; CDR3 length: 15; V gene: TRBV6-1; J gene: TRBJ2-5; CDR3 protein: CASSTDLMYQETQYF; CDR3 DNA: TGTGCCAGCTCGACAGATCTAATGTACCAAGAGACCCAGTACTTC
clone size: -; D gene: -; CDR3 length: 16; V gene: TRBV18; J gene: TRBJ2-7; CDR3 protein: CASSPQVGRQSYEQYF; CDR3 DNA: TGTGCCAGCTCACCACAAGTCGGGCGGCAGTCCTACGAGCAGTACTTC
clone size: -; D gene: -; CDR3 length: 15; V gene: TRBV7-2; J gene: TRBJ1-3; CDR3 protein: CASGTRQYPGNTIYF; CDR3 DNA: TGTGCCAGCGGTACTCGACAGTATCCCGGAAACACCATATATTTT
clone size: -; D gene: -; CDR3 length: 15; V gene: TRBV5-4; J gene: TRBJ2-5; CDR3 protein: CASSLAGIFGETQYF; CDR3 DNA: TGTGCCAGCAGCTTGGCAGGAATCTTTGGAGAGACCCAGTACTTC
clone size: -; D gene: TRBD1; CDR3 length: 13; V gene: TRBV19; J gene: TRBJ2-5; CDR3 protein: CASSMGTVETQYF; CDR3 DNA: TGTGCCAGTAGTATGGGGACAGTAGAGACCCAGTACTTC
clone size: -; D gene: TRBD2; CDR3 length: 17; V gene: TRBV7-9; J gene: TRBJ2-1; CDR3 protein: CASSGKAGGNLQYEQFF; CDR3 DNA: TGTGCCAGCAGCGGAAAAGCGGGAGGGAACCTACAATACGAGCAGTTCTTC
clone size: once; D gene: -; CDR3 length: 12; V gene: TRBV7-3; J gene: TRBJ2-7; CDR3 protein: CASSPNTYEQYF; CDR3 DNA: TGTGCCAGCAGCCCAAACACCTACGAGCAGTACTTC